The present TCR beta chain was sequenced within a study of T cell responses to AZD1222 COVID-19 vaccine. Method: immunoSEQ multiplex PCR; TCRdb's copy keeps in-frame clones and lacks some. The sample lists about 110,000 clones, 88% seen once, with 1.6% in the top ten. This CDR3 contains 15 residues. Germline V gene lookup returns CDR1 SGHRS and CDR2 YFSETQ. Deletions cut 0 bases from V and 8 bases from J, with 12 bases between. This rearrangement joins TRBV5-1 to TRBJ1-6, with D maybe TRBD1 (6 bases). The sequence derives from an adult in good health. The specimen was peripheral blood, collected on day 0 of AZD1222 vaccination. The CDR3 protein is CASSLGQAFDSPLHF. CDR3 nucleotide sequence: TGCGCCAGCAGCTTGGGACAGGCTTTTGATTCACCCCTCCACTTT.